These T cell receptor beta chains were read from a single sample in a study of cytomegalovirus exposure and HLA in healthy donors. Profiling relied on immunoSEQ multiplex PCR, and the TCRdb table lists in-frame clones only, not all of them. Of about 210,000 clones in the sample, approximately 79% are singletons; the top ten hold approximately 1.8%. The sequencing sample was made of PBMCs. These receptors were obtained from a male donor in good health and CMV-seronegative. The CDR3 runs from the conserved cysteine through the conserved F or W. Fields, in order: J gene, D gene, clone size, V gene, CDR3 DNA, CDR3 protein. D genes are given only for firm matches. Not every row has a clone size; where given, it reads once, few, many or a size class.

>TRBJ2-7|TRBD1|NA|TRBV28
TGTGCCAGCAGACAGGGACAGGCCTACGAGCAGTACTTC
CASRQGQAYEQYF
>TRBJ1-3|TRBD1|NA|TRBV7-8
TGTGCCAGCAGCGACAGGGCGTTCTCTGGAAACACCATATATTTT
CASSDRAFSGNTIYF
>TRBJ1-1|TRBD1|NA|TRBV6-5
TGTGCCAGCAGTTTACAGGGGCTTTACACTGAAGCTTTCTTT
CASSLQGLYTEAFF
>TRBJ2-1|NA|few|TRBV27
TGTGCCAGCAGTTTCCACTTCCCAGCGCCTCCCTACAATGAGCAGTTCTTC
CASSFHFPAPPYNEQFF
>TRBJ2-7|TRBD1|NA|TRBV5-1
TGCGCCAGCAGTCCATCAGGGGGCGTAGGATACGAGCAGTACTTC
CASSPSGGVGYEQYF
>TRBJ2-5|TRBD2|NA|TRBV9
TGTGCCAGCAGCGTAGCTACGACTAGCGGAGGGTACCAAGAGACCCAGTACTTC
CASSVATTSGGYQETQYF
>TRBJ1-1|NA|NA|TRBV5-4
TGTGCCAGCAGAATTACAGGGATGAACACTGAAGCTTTCTTT
CASRITGMNTEAFF
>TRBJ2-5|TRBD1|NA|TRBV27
TGTGCCAGCAGCTTTGCGGGACAGGGGTACCAAGAGACCCAGTACTTC
CASSFAGQGYQETQYF
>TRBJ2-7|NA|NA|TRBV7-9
TGTGCCAGCAGCTCTCAGGGATTGGACGAGCAGTACTTC
CASSSQGLDEQYF
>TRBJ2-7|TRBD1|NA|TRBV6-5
TGTGCCGGCAGTGGACAGGGGACAGCGGGTGAGCAGTACTTC
CAGSGQGTAGEQYF
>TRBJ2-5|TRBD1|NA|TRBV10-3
TGTGCCACGCTGACAGGGGGCGGGGAGACCCAGTACTTC
CATLTGGGETQYF
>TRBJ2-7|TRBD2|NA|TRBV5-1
TGCGCCAGCAGTAGTCTAGCGGGAGACCGCTACGAGCAGTACTTC
CASSSLAGDRYEQYF
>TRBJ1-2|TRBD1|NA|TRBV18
TGTGCCAGCTCACCACGGGACAGGGGAGCCTATGGCTACACCTTC
CASSPRDRGAYGYTF
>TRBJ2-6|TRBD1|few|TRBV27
TGTGCCAGCAGTCCAACACAGGGGCTCATGACTGGGGCCAACGTCCTGACTTTC
CASSPTQGLMTGANVLTF
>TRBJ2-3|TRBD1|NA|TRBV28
TGTGCCAGCAGTTTCCAAGGACAGGGGGGTTGGATCACAGATACGCAGTATTTT
CASSFQGQGGWITDTQYF
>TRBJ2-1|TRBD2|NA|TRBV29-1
TGCAGCGTTGAGGGCCTGGGGACTAGCGGGAGTATTGAGCAGTTCTTC
CSVEGLGTSGSIEQFF
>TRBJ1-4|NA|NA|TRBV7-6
TGTGCCAGCAGCTTAGCGGGGCAGGGAGGAGGAACTAATGAAAAACTGTTTTTT
CASSLAGQGGGTNEKLFF
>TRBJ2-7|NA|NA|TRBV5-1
TGCGCCAGCAGCTTACAGGGCCCCGAGCAGTACTTC
CASSLQGPEQYF
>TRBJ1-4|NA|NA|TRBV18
TGTGCCAGCTCACCACCGGTCAGGGTGGGCGAAAAACTGTTTTTT
CASSPPVRVGEKLFF
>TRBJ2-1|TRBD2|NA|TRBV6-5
TGTGCCAGCAGTTACGAGACTAGCGGCTACAATGAGCAGTTCTTC
CASSYETSGYNEQFF
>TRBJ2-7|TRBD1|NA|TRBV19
TGTGCCAGTAGCGACCGGGACAGGGGGTACGAGCAGTACTTC
CASSDRDRGYEQYF
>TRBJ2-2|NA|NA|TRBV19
TGTGCCAGTAGTATCAGTGCGGCGACTCCCTTCACCGGGGAGCTGTTTTTT
CASSISAATPFTGELFF
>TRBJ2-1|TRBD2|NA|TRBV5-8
TGTGCCAGCAGCTTCGGGACTAGCGTTTACAATGAGCAGTTCTTC
CASSFGTSVYNEQFF
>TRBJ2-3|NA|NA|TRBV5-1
TGCGCCAGCAGCTTGTGGGCGGGGAGCACAGATACGCAGTATTTT
CASSLWAGSTDTQYF
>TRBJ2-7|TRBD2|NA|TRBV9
TGTGCCAGCAGCCCCGGGGGGGACGAGCAGTACTTC
CASSPGGDEQYF
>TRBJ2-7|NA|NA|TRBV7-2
TGTGCCAGCAGCCGCGGGTCCTCCTACGAGCAGTACTTC
CASSRGSSYEQYF
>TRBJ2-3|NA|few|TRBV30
TGTGCCTGGAGTGGCGGGACTCGAACAGATACGCAGTATTTT
CAWSGGTRTDTQYF